The 22 T cell receptor beta chains below all came from one sample that was sequenced in a study of CD8 T cells in Susac syndrome. Reverse transcription of roughly 0.5 to 1 ug RNA used random hexamers. TCRdb fed the immunoSEQ multiplex PCR reads into MiXCR, producing one record per CDR3 protein. The sample includes some 300,000 distinct CDR3 sequences, 70% to 90% of them seen just once. The sample taken for sequencing was CD8+ T cells from PBMCs. These receptor sequences come from a human donor with multiple sclerosis.

The chain combines TRBV7-9 with TRBJ2-3; 8 bases are shared with TRBD1. Per germline, CDR1 SEHNR and CDR2 FQNEAQ (reference sequence). The CDR3 length is 17 residues. With V trimmed by 4 bases and J by 4 bases, 13 bases remained unmatched. DNA of the CDR3: TGTGCCAGCAGCTCCCAATGGCGGACAGGGTCAGCAGATACGCAGTATTTT. Translation: CASSSQWRTGSADTQYF.

The gene calls are TRBV27 and TRBJ2-3; D possibly corresponds to TRBD1 (6 bases). The length of the CDR3 is 19 residues. Trimming took 1 base from V and 1 from J, leaving 21 bases between them. Germline values: CDR1 MNHEY, CDR2 SMNVEV (reference sequence). The CDR3 region has the DNA TGTGCCAGCAGTTTATTCGGGACACCCGCAATTGGCGGCACAGATACGCAGTATTTT. Its protein product is CASSLFGTPAIGGTDTQYF.

This sequence joins TRBV5-6 and TRBJ2-6, with D possibly TRBD1 on 6 matching bases. Trimming removed 3 bases at V and 0 bases at J, with 13 bases between. The germline V gene has CDR1 SGHDT and CDR2 YYEEEE. The CDR3 loop spans 17 amino acids. For the CDR3, the DNA is TGTGCCAGCAGCTATAGGGACACGGACTCTGGGGCCAACGTCCTGACTTTC. Translated: CASSYRDTDSGANVLTF.

The chain couples TRBV13 to TRBJ2-7; D call uncertain. Per the germline V gene, CDR1 is PRHDT and CDR2 is FYEKMQ (reference sequence). Trimming removed 3 bases at V and 0 bases at J, with 12 bases between. The CDR3 consists of 15 residues. The CDR3 bases are TGTGCCAGCAGCTTTTCGCGTTTTCTCTCCTACGAGCAGTACTTC. Its protein is CASSFSRFLSYEQYF.

V is TRBV25-1 and J is TRBJ2-5; no definite D call. CDR1 is MGHDK and CDR2 is SYGVNS in the germline V gene. The V gene lost 1 base and the J gene lost 5 bases, with 14 bases spanning the gap. The CDR3 is made up of 15 amino acids. DNA of the CDR3: TGTGCCAGCAGTGAATCGGGCCTGGCCGGGGAGACCCAGTACTTC. The encoded protein is CASSESGLAGETQYF. Filled out from reference TRBV25-1 and TRBJ2-5, the complete variable domain reads EADIYQTPRYLVIGTGKKITLECSQTMGHDKMYWYQQDPGMELHLIHYSYGVNSTEKGDLSSESTVSRIRTEHFPLTLESARPSHTSQYLCASSESGLAGETQYFGPGTRLLVL.

This clonotype was observed once. The rearrangement uses TRBV6-2 or TRBV6-3 and TRBJ2-2; 7 nucleotides align to TRBD2. The length of the CDR3 is 15 residues. The germline V gene has CDR1 MNHEY and CDR2 SVGEGT. V was clipped by 6 bases and J by 4 bases; unmatched bases: 8. In DNA form, the CDR3 reads TGTGCCAGCAGCTCCCGACTAGCTGGCACCGGGGAGCTGTTTTTT. This gives the protein CASSSRLAGTGELFF.

This clonotype was seen only once. The rearrangement uses TRBV7-8 and TRBJ2-3; a weak D match, TRBD2 (5 bases). CDR1 SGHVS and CDR2 FQNEAQ come from the germline V gene. This CDR3 is 14 amino acids long. V was clipped by 5 bases and J by 5 bases, with 14 bases between them. The CDR3 DNA reads as TGTGCCAGCAGCCAACCGGGGAAACAAGATACGCAGTATTTT. Encoded protein: CASSQPGKQDTQYF.

The rearrangement links TRBV7-8 to TRBJ2-1; D gene unclear. V lost 1 base, J lost 6 bases, and 7 bases lay in between. The CDR3 extends over 13 amino acids. CDR1 SGHVS and CDR2 FQNEAQ come from the germline V gene. The CDR3 nucleotides are TGTGCCAGCAGCTTAGGACTTGGCAATGAGCAGTTCTTC. This sequence encodes CASSLGLGNEQFF. The full variable domain, completed using reference TRBV7-8 and TRBJ2-1, is GAGVSQSPRYKVAKRGQDVALRCDPISGHVSLFWYQQALGQGPEFLTYFQNEAQLDKSGLPSDRFFAERPEGSVSTLKIQRTQQEDSAVYLCASSLGLGNEQFFGPGTRLTVL.

The genes are TRBV7-9 and TRBJ2-7, with D perhaps assigned TRBD1 or TRBD2 (5 bases each). The ends were cut back, 5 bases at V and 6 bases at J, with 14 bases in the middle. This CDR3 contains 13 residues. CDR1 and CDR2 (germline): SEHNR, FQNEAQ (reference sequence). The CDR3 spells CASSPTEGLEQYF. The CDR3 nucleotides read TGTGCCAGCAGCCCGACTGAGGGGCTCGAGCAGTACTTC.

The chain combines TRBV5-1 with TRBJ1-1, with D possibly being TRBD1 (5 bases). The ends were cut back, 0 bases at V and 4 bases at J, with 13 bases in the middle. The CDR3 spans 15 residues. CDR1 is SGHRS and CDR2 is YFSETQ in the germline V gene. The CDR3 loop is CASSLVGHLGTEAFF. The CDR3 coding sequence is TGCGCCAGCAGCTTGGTGGGGCATCTGGGCACTGAAGCTTTCTTT.

V gene TRBV10-3 combines with J gene TRBJ1-1; D not resolved. The CDR3 totals 17 residues. Per germline, CDR1 ENHRY and CDR2 SYGVKD. The V gene lost 0 bases and the J gene lost 0 bases, with 14 bases spanning the gap. The CDR3 spells CAISESMFPTLNTEAFF. In DNA form, the CDR3 reads TGTGCCATCAGTGAGTCGATGTTCCCAACATTGAACACTGAAGCTTTCTTT.

The CDR3 loop reads CASMGGPMATYGYTF. The DNA of the CDR3 is TGTGCCAGCATGGGGGGGCCGATGGCCACCTATGGCTACACCTTC. The gene calls are TRBV7-9 and TRBJ1-2, with D possibly TRBD1 on 6 matching bases. Germline V gene data show CDR1 as SEHNR and CDR2 as FQNEAQ (reference sequence). This CDR3 region has 15 residues. Trimming took 7 bases from V and 4 from J, leaving 19 bases between them.

V and J are TRBV28 and TRBJ2-7, with D perhaps TRBD1 or TRBD2 (5 bases each). The V end was cut by 6 bases, the J end by 4 bases, with 19 bases between. The CDR3 extends over 15 amino acids. Germline-derived CDR1 and CDR2 are MDHEN and SYDVKM. The CDR3 is CASSSPRDGVYEQYF. For the CDR3, the DNA is TGTGCCAGCAGCTCCCCCCGGGACGGTGTATACGAGCAGTACTTC.

The CDR3 is CASSYSLAGGPTGELFF. The CDR3 coding sequence is TGTGCCAGCAGTTACTCGTTAGCGGGGGGCCCCACCGGGGAGCTGTTTTTT. The genes are TRBV6-5 and TRBJ2-2; 10 positions match TRBD2. From germline, CDR1 is MNHEY and CDR2 SVGAGI. The CDR3 contains 17 residues. The ends lost 0 bases at V and 4 bases at J; junction bases unmatched: 5.

This sequence joins TRBV20-1 and TRBJ2-5, with 10 bases lining up with TRBD2. The V gene end was trimmed by 2 bases and the J gene end by 2 bases; junction bases not matched to a gene: 17. The germline V gene has CDR1 DFQATT and CDR2 SNEGSKA (reference sequence). The CDR3 covers 19 residues. The CDR3 spells CSARSTNKVAGGPQETQYF. CDR3 sequence (DNA): TGCAGTGCTAGATCAACCAACAAAGTAGCGGGGGGACCACAAGAGACCCAGTACTTC.

The J gene is TRBJ2-7, the V gene TRBV27, with a weak D call TRBD2 (6 bases). The CDR3 length is 14 residues. With 3 bases removed from V and 3 bases from J, the gap between germline ends came to 12 bases. Germline CDR1 reads MNHEY; CDR2 reads SMNVEV (reference sequence). The CDR3 sequence is CASSLSGRLYEQYF. The CDR3 DNA follows: TGTGCCAGCAGTTTGAGTGGGAGGCTCTACGAGCAGTACTTC.

V usage is TRBV11-2 and J usage is TRBJ1-1; the D is unclear. Germline V lookup: CDR1 SGHAT, CDR2 FQNNGV. The CDR3 length is 14 residues. Trimming took 3 bases from V and 3 from J, leaving 11 bases between them. CDR3 nucleotide sequence: TGTGCCAGCAGCTTTGGGAGCGCCGACACTGAAGCTTTCTTT. It specifies CASSFGSADTEAFF.

For this clonotype: The DNA is omitted, as the CDR3 cannot be located on it reliably, and the CDR3 follows TCRdb's listing. CDR3 protein: CASSTSDRGLGAYNEQFF. This chain links TRBV6-5 with TRBJ2-1; the D call TRBD1 from the table was never checked on the DNA. The CDR3 length equals 18 residues, ends included. CDR1 and CDR2 (germline): MNHEY, SVGAGI.

V and J are TRBV6-2 or TRBV6-3 and TRBJ2-1, with no clear D. Germline loops: CDR1 MNHEY, CDR2 SVGEGT. The CDR3 totals 12 residues. V was cut by 2 bases and J by 12 bases, with 11 bases left in between. CDR3 coding DNA: TGTGCCAGCAGTTACCCCGACCCAGGGCAGTTCTTC. Its translation is CASSYPDPGQFF.

The chain combines TRBV3-1 with TRBJ2-7, with 9 bases lining up with TRBD2. This CDR3 comprises 16 residues. V lost 4 bases to trimming and J lost 2 bases; unmatched junction nucleotides: 9. Germline V gene sequence: CDR1 LGHDT, CDR2 YNNKEL (reference sequence). The CDR3 protein is CASSPPRGGGPYEQYF. For the CDR3, the DNA is TGTGCCAGCAGCCCCCCCCGCGGGGGGGGACCCTACGAGCAGTACTTC.

The chain has TRBV4-2 and TRBJ2-1; a weak D match, TRBD2 (6 bases). The CDR3 is made up of 21 amino acids. CDR1 and CDR2 from the germline V gene are LGHNA and YNFKEQ. With 2 bases removed from V and 8 bases from J, the gap between germline ends came to 34 bases. CDR3 region: CASSQPGDEPTGVGIYDEQFF. The CDR3 coding sequence is TGTGCCAGCAGCCAACCGGGGGATGAACCCACCGGGGTAGGGATCTATGATGAGCAGTTCTTC.

This clonotype was seen more than once but under ten times. The rearrangement links TRBV6-5 to TRBJ2-7, with TRBD2 as a possible D gene (5 bases). The V gene's germline CDR1 is MNHEY and CDR2 SVGAGI. Trimming cost V 4 bases and J 4 bases, with 20 bases left between them. This CDR3 region has 16 residues. CDR3 sequence reads: CASSFLTNPRNYEQYF. The DNA of the CDR3 is TGTGCCAGCAGTTTTCTGACTAACCCCCGAAATTACGAGCAGTACTTC.